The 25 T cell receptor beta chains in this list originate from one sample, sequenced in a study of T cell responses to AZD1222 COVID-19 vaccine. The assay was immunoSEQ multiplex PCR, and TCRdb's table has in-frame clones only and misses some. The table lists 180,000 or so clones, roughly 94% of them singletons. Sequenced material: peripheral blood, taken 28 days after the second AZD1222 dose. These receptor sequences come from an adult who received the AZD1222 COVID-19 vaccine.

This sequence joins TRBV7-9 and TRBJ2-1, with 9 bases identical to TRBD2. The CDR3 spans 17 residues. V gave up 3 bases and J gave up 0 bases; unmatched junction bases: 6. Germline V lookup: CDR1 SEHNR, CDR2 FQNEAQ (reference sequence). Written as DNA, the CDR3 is TGTGCCAGCAGCTTGCCTCGGCGGGGGGGCTCCTACAATGAGCAGTTCTTC. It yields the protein CASSLPRRGGSYNEQFF.

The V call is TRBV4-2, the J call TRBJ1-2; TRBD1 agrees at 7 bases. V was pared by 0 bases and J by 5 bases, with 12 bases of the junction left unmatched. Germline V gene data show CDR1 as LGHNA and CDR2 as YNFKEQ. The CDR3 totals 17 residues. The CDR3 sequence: CASSQEKTGSKRYGYTF. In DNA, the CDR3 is TGTGCCAGCAGCCAAGAGAAGACAGGGAGTAAACGGTATGGCTACACCTTC.

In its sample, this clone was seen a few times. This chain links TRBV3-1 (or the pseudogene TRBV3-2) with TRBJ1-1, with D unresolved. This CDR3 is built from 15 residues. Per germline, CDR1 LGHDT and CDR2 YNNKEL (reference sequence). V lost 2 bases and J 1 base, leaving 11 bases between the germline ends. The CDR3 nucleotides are TGTGCCAGCAGCCAATTTCCCAGAGAGAACACTGAAGCTTTCTTT. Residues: CASSQFPRENTEAFF.

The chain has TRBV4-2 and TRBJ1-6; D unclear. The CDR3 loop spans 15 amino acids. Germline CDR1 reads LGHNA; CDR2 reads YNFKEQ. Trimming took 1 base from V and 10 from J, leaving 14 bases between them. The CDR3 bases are TGTGCCAGCAGCCAAGCCACGACAAGTCAATCACCCCTCCACTTT. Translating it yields CASSQATTSQSPLHF.

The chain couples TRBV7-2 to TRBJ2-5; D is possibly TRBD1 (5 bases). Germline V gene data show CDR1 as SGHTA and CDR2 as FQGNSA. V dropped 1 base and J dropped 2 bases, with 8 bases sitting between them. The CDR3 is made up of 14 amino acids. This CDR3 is CASSLGQIQETQYF. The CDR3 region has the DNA TGTGCCAGCAGCTTAGGACAGATACAAGAGACCCAGTACTTC.

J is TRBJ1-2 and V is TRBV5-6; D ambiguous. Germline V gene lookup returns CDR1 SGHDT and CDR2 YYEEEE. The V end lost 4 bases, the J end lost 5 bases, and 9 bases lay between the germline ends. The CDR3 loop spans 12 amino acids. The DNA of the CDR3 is TGTGCCAGCAGCCAGTCAGATTATGGCTACACCTTC. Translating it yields CASSQSDYGYTF.

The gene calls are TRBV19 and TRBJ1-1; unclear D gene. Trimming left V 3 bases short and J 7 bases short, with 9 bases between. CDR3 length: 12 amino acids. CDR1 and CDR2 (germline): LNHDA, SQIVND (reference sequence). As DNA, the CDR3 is TGTGCCAGTAGTATGATGTGGGTTGAAGCTTTCTTT. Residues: CASSMMWVEAFF.

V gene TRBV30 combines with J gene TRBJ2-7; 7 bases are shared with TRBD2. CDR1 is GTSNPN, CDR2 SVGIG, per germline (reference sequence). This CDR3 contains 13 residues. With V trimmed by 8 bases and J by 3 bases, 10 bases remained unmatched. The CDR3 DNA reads TGTGCCGGAAGCCTCCGCGGGGGCTACGAGCAGTACTTC. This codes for CAGSLRGGYEQYF. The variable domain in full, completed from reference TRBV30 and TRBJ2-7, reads SQTIHQWPATLVQPVGSPLSLECTVEGTSNPNLYWYRQAAGRGLQLLFYSVGIGQISSEVPQNLSASRPQDRQFILSSKKLLLSDSGFYLCAGSLRGGYEQYFGPGTRLTVT.

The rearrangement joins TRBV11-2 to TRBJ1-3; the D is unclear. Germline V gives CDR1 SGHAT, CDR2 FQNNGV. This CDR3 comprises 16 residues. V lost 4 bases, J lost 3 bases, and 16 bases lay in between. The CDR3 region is CASSSLRWGGGNTIYF. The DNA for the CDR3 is TGTGCCAGCAGCTCCCTTCGCTGGGGAGGTGGAAACACCATATATTTT.

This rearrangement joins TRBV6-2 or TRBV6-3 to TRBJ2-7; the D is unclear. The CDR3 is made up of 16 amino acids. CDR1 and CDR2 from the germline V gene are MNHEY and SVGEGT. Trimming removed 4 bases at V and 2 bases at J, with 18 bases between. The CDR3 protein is CASSSSPGLDPYEQYF. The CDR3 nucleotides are TGTGCCAGCAGTTCCTCGCCGGGTCTGGACCCCTACGAGCAGTACTTC.

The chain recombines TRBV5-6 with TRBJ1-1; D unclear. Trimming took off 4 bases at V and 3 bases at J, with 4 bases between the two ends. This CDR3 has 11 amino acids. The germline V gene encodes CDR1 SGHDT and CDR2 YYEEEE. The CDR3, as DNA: TGTGCCAGCAGCCTCGACACTGAAGCTTTCTTT. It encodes CASSLDTEAFF.

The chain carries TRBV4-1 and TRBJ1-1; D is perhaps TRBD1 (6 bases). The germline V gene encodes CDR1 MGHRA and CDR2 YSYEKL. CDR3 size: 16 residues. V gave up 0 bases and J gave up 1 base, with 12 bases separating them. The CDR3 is CASSQEGEGENTEAFF. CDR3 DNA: TGCGCCAGCAGCCAAGAGGGAGAGGGGGAGAACACTGAAGCTTTCTTT.

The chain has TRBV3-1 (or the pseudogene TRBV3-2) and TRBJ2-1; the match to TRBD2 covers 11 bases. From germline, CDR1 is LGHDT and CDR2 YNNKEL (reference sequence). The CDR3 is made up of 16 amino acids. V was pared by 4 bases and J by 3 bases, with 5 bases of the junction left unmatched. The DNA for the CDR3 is TGTGCCAGCAGCCCTAGCGGGGGGATCTACTACAATGAGCAGTTCTTC. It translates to CASSPSGGIYYNEQFF.

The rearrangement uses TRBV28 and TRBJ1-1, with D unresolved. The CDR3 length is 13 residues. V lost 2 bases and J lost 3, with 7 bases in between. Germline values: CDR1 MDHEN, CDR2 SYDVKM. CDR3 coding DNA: TGTGCCAGCAGTTTACCTCGGGACACTGAAGCTTTCTTT. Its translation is CASSLPRDTEAFF.

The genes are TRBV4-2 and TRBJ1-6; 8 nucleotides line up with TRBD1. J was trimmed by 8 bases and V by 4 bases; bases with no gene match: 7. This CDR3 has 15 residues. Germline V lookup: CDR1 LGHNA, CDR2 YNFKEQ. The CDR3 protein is CASSPMTGEYSPLHF. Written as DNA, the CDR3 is TGTGCCAGCAGCCCCATGACAGGGGAGTATTCACCCCTCCACTTT.

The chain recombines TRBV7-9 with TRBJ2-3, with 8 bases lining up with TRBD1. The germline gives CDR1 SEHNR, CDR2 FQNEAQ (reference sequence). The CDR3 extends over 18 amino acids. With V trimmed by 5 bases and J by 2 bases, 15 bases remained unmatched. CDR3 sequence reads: CASSPRRDRTGHTDTQYF. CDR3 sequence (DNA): TGTGCCAGCAGCCCCCGCCGGGACAGGACCGGTCACACAGATACGCAGTATTTT. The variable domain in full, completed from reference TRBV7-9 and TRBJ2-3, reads DTGVSQNPRHKITKRGQNVTFRCDPISEHNRLYWYRQTLGQGPEFLTYFQNEAQLEKSRLLSDRFSAERPKGSFSTLEIQRTEQGDSAMYLCASSPRRDRTGHTDTQYFGPGTRLTVL.

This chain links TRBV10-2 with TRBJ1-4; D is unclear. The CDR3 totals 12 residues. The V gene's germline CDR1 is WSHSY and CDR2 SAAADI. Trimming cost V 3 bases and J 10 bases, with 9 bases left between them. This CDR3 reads CASSEPGVKLFF. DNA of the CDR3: TGCGCCAGCAGTGAACCGGGAGTAAAACTGTTTTTT.

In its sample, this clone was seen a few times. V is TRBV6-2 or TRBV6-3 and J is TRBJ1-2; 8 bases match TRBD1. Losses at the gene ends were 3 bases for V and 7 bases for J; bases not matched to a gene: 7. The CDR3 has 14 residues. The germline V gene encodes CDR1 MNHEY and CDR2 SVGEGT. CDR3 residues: CASSYTGQGAGYTF. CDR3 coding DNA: TGTGCCAGCAGTTATACCGGACAGGGAGCTGGCTACACCTTC.

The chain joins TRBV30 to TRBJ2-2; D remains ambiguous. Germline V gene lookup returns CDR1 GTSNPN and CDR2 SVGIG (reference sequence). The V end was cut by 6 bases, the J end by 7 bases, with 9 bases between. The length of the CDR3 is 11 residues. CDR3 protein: CACPKGGELFF. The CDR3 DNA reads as TGTGCCTGTCCTAAGGGCGGGGAGCTGTTTTTT.

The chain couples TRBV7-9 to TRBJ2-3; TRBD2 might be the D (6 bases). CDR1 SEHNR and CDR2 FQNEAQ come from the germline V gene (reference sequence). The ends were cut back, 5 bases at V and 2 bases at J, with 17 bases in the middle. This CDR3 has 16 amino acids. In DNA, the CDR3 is TGTGCCAGCAGCACCAGGTCTGCGGGGTCCACAGATACGCAGTATTTT. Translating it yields CASSTRSAGSTDTQYF. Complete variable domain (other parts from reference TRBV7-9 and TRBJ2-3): DTGVSQNPRHKITKRGQNVTFRCDPISEHNRLYWYRQTLGQGPEFLTYFQNEAQLEKSRLLSDRFSAERPKGSFSTLEIQRTEQGDSAMYLCASSTRSAGSTDTQYFGPGTRLTVL.

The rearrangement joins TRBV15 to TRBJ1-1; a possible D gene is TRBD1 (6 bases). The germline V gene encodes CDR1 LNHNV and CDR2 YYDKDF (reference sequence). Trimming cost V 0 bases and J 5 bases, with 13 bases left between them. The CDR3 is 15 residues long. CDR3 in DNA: TGTGCCACCAGCAGAGAGGTGTTACAGGGTACTGAAGCTTTCTTT. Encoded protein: CATSREVLQGTEAFF.

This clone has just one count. In DNA, the CDR3 is TGTGCCAGCTCCCCAAGGGGGCAGGAGCCCCAGCATTTT. This encodes CASSPRGQEPQHF. The chain employs TRBV12-3 or TRBV12-4 and TRBJ1-5; 7 bases map to TRBD1. V was pared by 8 bases and J by 8 bases, with 9 bases of the junction left unmatched. The CDR3 is 13 residues long.

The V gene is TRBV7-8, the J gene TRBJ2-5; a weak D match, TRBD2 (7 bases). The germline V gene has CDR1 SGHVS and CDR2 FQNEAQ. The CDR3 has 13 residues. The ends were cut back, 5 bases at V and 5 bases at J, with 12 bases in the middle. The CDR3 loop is CASSLGRGETQYF. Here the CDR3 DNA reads TGTGCCAGCAGCCTGGGGAGGGGGGAGACCCAGTACTTC.

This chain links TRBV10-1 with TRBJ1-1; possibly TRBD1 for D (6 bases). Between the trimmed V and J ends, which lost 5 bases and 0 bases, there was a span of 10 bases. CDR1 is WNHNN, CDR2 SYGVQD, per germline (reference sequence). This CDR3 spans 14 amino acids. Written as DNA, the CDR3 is TGCGCCAGCAGTCGGACAGTCCTGAACACTGAAGCTTTCTTT. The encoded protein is CASSRTVLNTEAFF.

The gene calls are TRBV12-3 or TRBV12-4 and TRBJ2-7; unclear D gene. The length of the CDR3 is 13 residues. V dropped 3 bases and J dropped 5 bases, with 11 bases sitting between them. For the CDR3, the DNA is TGTGCCAGCAGTTTCGCAGGTCTCAACGAGCAGTACTTC. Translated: CASSFAGLNEQYF.